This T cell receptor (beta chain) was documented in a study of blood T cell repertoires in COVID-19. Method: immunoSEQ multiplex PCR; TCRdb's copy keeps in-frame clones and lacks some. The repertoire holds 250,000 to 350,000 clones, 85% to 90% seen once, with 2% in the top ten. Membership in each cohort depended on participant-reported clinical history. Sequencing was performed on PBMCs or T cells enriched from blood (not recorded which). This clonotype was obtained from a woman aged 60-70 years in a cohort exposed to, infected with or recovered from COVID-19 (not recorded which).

The CDR3 sequence is CASSARRGAGEETQYF. Here the CDR3 DNA reads TGTGCCAGTAGTGCAAGACGGGGGGCTGGGGAAGAGACCCAGTACTTC. The chain joins TRBV19 to TRBJ2-5; D may be TRBD2 (7 bases). The CDR3 has 16 amino acids. The germline V and J ends were trimmed by 5 bases and 3 bases, with 19 bases remaining between them. CDR1 and CDR2 (germline): LNHDA, SQIVND (reference sequence).